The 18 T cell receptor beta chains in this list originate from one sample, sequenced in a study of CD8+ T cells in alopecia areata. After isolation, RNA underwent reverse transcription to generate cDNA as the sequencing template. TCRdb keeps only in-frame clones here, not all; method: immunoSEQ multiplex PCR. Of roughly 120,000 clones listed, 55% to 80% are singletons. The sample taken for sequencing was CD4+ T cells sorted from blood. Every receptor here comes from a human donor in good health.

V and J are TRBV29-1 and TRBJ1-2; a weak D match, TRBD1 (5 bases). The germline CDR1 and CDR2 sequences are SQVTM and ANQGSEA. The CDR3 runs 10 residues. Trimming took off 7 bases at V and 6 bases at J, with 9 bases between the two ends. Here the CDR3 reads CSAGEDGYTF. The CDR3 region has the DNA TGCAGCGCGGGGGAGGATGGCTACACCTTC.

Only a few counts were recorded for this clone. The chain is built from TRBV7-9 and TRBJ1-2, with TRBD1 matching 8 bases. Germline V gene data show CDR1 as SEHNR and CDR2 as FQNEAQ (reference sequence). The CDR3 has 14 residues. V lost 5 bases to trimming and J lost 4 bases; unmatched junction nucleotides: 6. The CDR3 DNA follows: TGTGCCAGCAGCCCTAGGGACAGGAGCTATGGCTACACCTTC. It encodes CASSPRDRSYGYTF.

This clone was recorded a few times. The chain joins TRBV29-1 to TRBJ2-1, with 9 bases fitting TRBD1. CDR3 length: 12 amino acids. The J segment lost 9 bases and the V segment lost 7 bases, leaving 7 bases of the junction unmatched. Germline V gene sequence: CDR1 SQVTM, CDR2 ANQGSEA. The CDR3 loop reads CSDWTGAGEQFF. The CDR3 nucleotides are TGCAGCGATTGGACAGGGGCGGGTGAGCAGTTCTTC.

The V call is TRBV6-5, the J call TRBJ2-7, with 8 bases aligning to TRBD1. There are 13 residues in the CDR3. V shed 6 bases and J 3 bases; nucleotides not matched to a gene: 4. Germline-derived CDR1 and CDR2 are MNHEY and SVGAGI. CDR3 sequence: CASRVRGHYEQYF. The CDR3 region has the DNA TGTGCCAGCAGAGTCAGGGGGCACTACGAGCAGTACTTC.

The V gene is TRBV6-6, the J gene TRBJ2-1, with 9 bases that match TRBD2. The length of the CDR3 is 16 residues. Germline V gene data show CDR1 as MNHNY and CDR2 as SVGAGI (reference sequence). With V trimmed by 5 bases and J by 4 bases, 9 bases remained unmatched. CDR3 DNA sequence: TGTGCCAGCAGTAACCCGGGACTAGCAGAATACAATGAGCAGTTCTTC. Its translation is CASSNPGLAEYNEQFF.

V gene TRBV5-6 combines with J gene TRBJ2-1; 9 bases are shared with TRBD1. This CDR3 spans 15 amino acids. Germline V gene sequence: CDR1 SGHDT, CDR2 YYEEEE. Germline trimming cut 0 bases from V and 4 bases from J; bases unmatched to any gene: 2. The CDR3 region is CASSLGDRVYNEQFF. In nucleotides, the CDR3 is TGTGCCAGCAGCTTGGGGGACAGGGTTTACAATGAGCAGTTCTTC.

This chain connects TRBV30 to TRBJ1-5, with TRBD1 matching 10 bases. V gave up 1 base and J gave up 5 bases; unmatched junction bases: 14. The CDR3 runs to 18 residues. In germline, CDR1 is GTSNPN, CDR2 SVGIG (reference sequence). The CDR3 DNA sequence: TGTGCCTGGAGTGGAGGGACAGGGGCCCCGGGGGCTTATCAGCCCCAGCATTTT. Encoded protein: CAWSGGTGAPGAYQPQHF.

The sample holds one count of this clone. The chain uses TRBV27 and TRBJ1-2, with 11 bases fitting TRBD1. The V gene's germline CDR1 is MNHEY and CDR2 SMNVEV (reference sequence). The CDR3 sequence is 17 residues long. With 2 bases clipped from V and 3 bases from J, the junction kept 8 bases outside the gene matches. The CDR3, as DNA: TGTGCCAGCAGTTTAGGGGCTGGGACAGGGGGGTACTATGGCTACACCTTC. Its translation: CASSLGAGTGGYYGYTF.

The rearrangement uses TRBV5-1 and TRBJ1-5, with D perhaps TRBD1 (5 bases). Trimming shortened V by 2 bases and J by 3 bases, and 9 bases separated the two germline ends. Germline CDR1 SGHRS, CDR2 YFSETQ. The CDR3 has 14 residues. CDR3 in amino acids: CASSFDGTNQPQHF. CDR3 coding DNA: TGCGCCAGCAGCTTCGACGGGACCAATCAGCCCCAGCATTTT.

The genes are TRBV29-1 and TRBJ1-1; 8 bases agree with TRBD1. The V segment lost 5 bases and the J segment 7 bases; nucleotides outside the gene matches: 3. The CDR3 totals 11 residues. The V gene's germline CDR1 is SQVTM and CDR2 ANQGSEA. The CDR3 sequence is CSVSTGDEAFF. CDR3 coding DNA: TGCAGCGTTTCGACAGGGGATGAAGCTTTCTTT.

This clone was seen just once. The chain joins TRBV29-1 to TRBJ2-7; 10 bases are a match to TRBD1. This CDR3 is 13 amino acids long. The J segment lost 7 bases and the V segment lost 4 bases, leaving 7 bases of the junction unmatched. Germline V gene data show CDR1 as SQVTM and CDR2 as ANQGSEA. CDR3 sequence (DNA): TGCAGCGTTGGAGACAGGGGGCTGTCTGAGCAGTACTTC. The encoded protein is CSVGDRGLSEQYF.

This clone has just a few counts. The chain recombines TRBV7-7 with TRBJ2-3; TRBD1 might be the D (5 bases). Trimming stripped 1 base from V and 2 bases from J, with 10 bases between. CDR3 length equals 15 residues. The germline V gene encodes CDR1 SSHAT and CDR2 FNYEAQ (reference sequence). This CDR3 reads CASSLGVGPTDTQYF. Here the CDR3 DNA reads TGTGCCAGCAGCTTAGGGGTGGGGCCCACAGATACGCAGTATTTT.

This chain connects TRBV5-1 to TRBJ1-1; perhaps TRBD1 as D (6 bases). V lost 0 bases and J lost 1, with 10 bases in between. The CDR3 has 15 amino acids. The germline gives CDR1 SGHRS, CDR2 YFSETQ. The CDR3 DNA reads TGCGCCAGCAGCTTGGCCGCGGGACAGAACACTGAAGCTTTCTTT. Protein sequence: CASSLAAGQNTEAFF.

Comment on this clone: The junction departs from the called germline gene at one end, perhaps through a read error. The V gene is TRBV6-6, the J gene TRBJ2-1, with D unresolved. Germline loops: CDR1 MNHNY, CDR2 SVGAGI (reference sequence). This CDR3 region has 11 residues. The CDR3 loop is CGAQSYNEQFF. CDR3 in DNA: TGCGGCGCGCAGTCCTACAATGAGCAGTTCTTC.

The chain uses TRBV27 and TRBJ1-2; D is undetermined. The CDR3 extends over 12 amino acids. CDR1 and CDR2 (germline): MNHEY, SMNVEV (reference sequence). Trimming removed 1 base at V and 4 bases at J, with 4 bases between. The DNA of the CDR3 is TGTGCCAGCAGTTTATTTGGCTATGGCTACACCTTC. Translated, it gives CASSLFGYGYTF.

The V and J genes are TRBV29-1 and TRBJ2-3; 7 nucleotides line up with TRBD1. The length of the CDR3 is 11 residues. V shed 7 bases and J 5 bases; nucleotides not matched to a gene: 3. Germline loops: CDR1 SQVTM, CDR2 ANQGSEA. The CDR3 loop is CSAGQVDTQYF. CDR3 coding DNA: TGCAGCGCTGGACAGGTAGATACGCAGTATTTT.

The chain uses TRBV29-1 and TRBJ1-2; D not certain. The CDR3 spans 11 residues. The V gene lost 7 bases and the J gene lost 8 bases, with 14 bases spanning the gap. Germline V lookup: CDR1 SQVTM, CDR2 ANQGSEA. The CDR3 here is CSAALPGGYTF. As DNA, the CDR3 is TGCAGCGCCGCCCTCCCGGGGGGCTACACCTTC.

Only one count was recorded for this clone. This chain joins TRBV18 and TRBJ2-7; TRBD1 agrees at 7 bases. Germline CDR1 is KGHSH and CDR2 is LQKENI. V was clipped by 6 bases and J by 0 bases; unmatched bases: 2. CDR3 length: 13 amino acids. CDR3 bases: TGTGCCAGCTCCCGGGACAGCTCCTACGAGCAGTACTTC. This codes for CASSRDSSYEQYF.